The sequence of this T cell receptor (beta chain) was determined in a study of PD-1 blockade in classical Hodgkin lymphoma. General study results and limits: Newly diagnosed patients were reported to start with lower TCR diversity than healthy donors. A significant rise in TCR diversity by C4D1 was seen for CD4+ but not CD8+ cells.

CDR1 is SGHNT, CDR2 YYREEE, per germline (reference sequence). The CDR3 is 18 residues long. The V segment lost 0 bases and the J segment 0 bases; nucleotides outside the gene matches: 9. About this clone itself: The antigen remains unidentified.

Every patient was affected by relapse after autologous stem cell transplantation, while exposure to brentuximab vedotin was not uniform. Sequencing was performed with immunoSEQ multiplex PCR; in TCRdb, only in-frame clones are kept and a portion is missing. The data hold around 46,000 clones, with around three quarters observed a single time. The TCR sequence derives from a human donor with classical Hodgkin lymphoma. The chain joins TRBV5-4 to TRBJ2-4, with 7 bases fitting TRBD2. Sequenced material: peripheral blood mononuclear cells (PBMCs), taken before the second cycle of nivolumab. This CDR3 reads CASSLAASGDLAKNIQYF. In nucleotides, the CDR3 is TGTGCCAGCAGCTTGGCCGCCAGCGGGGACTTAGCCAAAAACATTCAGTACTTC.